This TCR beta chain was recorded in a study of lymphopenia after photon versus proton radiotherapy. Points from the study as a whole: Post-nadir TCR diversity decline inversely tracked overall survival among those who died. Oligoclonal CD8+ Temra expansion after nadir drove photon patients' diversity drop. Under photons, naive T cells and diversity fell while effector/memory populations rose. Survival link was tested only in deceased patients; proton benefit remains a possibility.

Assay used: immunoSEQ multiplex PCR; TCRdb lists only in-frame clones, some missing. This table has about 83,000 clones, over 70% appearing once. Comments on this clone: Its antigen is not known.

This clonotype originated in a man aged 55 to 69 with pancreatic cancer. This specimen consisted of peripheral blood, obtained from a patient treated with proton-based radiotherapy.

The CDR3 DNA reads TGTGCCAGCAGTTCGAGGAAGGCTAGCACAGATACGCAGTATTTT. It translates to CASSSRKASTDTQYF. The rearrangement joins TRBV27 to TRBJ2-3, with unresolved D. This CDR3 spans 15 amino acids. V was clipped by 4 bases and J by 0 bases, with 11 bases between them. Germline-derived CDR1 and CDR2 are MNHEY and SMNVEV (reference sequence).